This record covers a single TCR beta chain. Antigen specificity is unknown. The data were taken from a study of cytomegalovirus exposure and HLA in healthy donors. General study results and limits: The authors later found HLA-associated TCR beta chains more clonally expanded than equally common others. Some V segments (TRBV6-2 and TRBV6-3 among them) were excluded as indistinguishable. In terms of immune exposure information, only CMV serostatus was available. TCR beta V- and J-gene trimming was later associated with a missense DCLRE1C variant.

The CDR3 extends over 16 amino acids. With 0 bases removed from V and 1 base from J, the gap between germline ends came to 13 bases. Germline values: CDR1 SGHNT, CDR2 YYREEE (reference sequence). Primers for the PCR totalled 60 Vbeta and 13 Jbeta. The repertoire was sequenced with immunoSEQ multiplex PCR; TCRdb's copy has only in-frame clones and lacks some. Of some 65,000 clones in the sample, around 73% were seen once. This TCR derives from a girl aged 5 to 17 in good health and CMV-seropositive. Sequenced sample: PBMCs. This rearrangement joins TRBV5-4 to TRBJ1-1; D not resolved. CDR3 DNA sequence: TGTGCCAGCAGCTTGGGCTTCGGTGGCGGGAACACTGAAGCTTTCTTT. This sequence encodes CASSLGFGGGNTEAFF.